Sequencing of this TCR beta chain was carried out in a study of T cell repertoires in cytomegalovirus infection. At the level of the study: CMV epitopes used comprised recently identified HLA-C-restricted ones and well-studied HLA-B-restricted ones. General study results and limits: Within the response measured ex vivo, HLA-C-restricted CMV-specific TCR beta clonotypes were dominant.

This clonotype was counted a few times. No antigen is known for it. TCRdb re-called the reads through MiXCR, storing one row per CDR3 protein. This table holds 300,000 to 400,000 distinct CDR3 sequences, roughly 25% found once. This CDR3 has 16 residues. The germline CDR1 and CDR2 sequences are SEHNR and FQNEAQ (reference sequence). The ends were cut back, 3 bases at V and 8 bases at J, with 20 bases in the middle. The chain uses TRBV7-9 and TRBJ2-1; a weak D match, TRBD2 (6 bases). The receptor's source is a human donor in good health (CMV status not recorded). Some clones in this sample may be carry-over from other donors' samples. The specimen comprised cultured PBMCs, sampled from culture after CMV antigen stimulation. The CDR3 DNA reads TGTGCCAGCAGCTTCGTGGTAGCGGACGGTCGGGATGAGCAGTTCTTC. The encoded protein is CASSFVVADGRDEQFF.